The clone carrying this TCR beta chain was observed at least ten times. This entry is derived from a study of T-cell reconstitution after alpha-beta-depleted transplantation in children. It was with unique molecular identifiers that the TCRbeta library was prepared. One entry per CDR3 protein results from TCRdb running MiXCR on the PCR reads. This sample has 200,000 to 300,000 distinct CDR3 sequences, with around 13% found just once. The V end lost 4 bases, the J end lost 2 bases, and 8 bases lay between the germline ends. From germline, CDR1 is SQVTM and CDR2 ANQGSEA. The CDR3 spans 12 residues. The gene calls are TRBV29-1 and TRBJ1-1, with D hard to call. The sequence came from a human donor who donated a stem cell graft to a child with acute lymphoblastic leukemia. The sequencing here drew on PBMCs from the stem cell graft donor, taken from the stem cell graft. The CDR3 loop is CSVGRKNTEAFF. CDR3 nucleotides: TGCAGCGTTGGACGGAAAAACACTGAAGCTTTCTTT.